A single sample is the source of the 17 T cell receptor beta chains below, sequenced in a study of T-cell reconstitution after alpha-beta-depleted transplantation in children. The authors prepared the TCRbeta library with unique molecular identifiers. TCRdb analysed the PCR reads with MiXCR anew, one entry per CDR3 protein. The sample lists 200,000 to 300,000 distinct CDR3 sequences, 7.5% to 9.5% seen once, with 5% to 8% in the top ten. Sequences were derived from PBMCs, mostly from graft donor cells, sampled 180 days after TCRalphabeta/CD19-depleted stem cell transplant. The receptors were gathered from a male patient younger than 18 who had a stem cell transplant for acute lymphoblastic leukemia, so the T cells may come from the graft donor.

The sample holds many counts of this clonotype. The chain joins TRBV4-3 to TRBJ1-1; 9 positions agree with TRBD1. CDR3 length: 15 residues. Germline V gives CDR1 LGHNA, CDR2 YSLEER. Trimming removed 1 base from V and 3 bases from J; junction bases left unmatched: 3. This CDR3 reads CASSQVRDRDTEAFF. Here the CDR3 DNA reads TGCGCCAGCAGCCAAGTTAGGGACAGGGACACTGAAGCTTTCTTT.

This clonotype was counted many times. The chain recombines TRBV12-3 or TRBV12-4 with TRBJ2-5; tentatively, D is TRBD1 (5 bases). Deletions cut 6 bases from V and 4 bases from J, with 18 bases between. The CDR3 has 15 amino acids. CDR3 coding DNA: TGTGCCAGCAGCCCCACTGGACAAAAAGGAGAGACCCAGTACTTC. Its protein product is CASSPTGQKGETQYF.

This clonotype was detected many times. The gene calls are TRBV13 and TRBJ1-1; a possible D gene is TRBD1 (5 bases). CDR1 and CDR2 from the germline V gene are PRHDT and FYEKMQ (reference sequence). This CDR3 is built from 13 residues. The V end was cut by 4 bases, the J end by 4 bases, with 10 bases between. CDR3 bases: TGTGCCAGCAGCTCGGGACGGAGCACTGAAGCTTTCTTT. This gives the protein CASSSGRSTEAFF.

This clonotype was seen at least ten times. An end of the junction differs from the germline gene, which may be a read error. This chain links TRBV9 with TRBJ2-3, with D possibly TRBD1 on 6 matching bases. The CDR3 covers 10 residues. The germline gives CDR1 SGDLS, CDR2 YYNGEE. The CDR3: CASSPYRQDF. CDR3 bases: TGTGCCAGCAGCCCTTATCGACAGGATTTT.

Many counts were recorded for this clonotype. CDR3 region: CASSLTGNYEQYF. The CDR3, as DNA: TGTGCCAGCAGCTTAACGGGGAACTACGAGCAGTACTTC. The rearrangement uses TRBV7-8 and TRBJ2-7; D is possibly TRBD2 (5 bases). The CDR3 totals 13 residues. The germline V gene encodes CDR1 SGHVS and CDR2 FQNEAQ. Between the trimmed V and J ends, which lost 2 bases and 3 bases, there was a span of 8 bases. The entire variable domain, with the rest obtained from reference TRBV7-8 and TRBJ2-7, is as follows: GAGVSQSPRYKVAKRGQDVALRCDPISGHVSLFWYQQALGQGPEFLTYFQNEAQLDKSGLPSDRFFAERPEGSVSTLKIQRTQQEDSAVYLCASSLTGNYEQYFGPGTRLTVT.

Only one count was recorded for this clonotype. A much larger clone lies a single base off, so this may be a read error. The chain is built from TRBV7-9 and TRBJ2-3, with D perhaps TRBD2 (5 bases). This CDR3 contains 15 residues. CDR1 is SEHNR and CDR2 is FQNEAQ in the germline V gene (reference sequence). V gave up 10 bases and J gave up 2 bases, with 19 bases separating them. CDR3 protein: CANTSAGEPTDTQYF. In DNA, the CDR3 is TGTGCCAACACCTCGGCCGGGGAGCCCACAGATACGCAGTATTTT.

In regard to this clonotype: A much larger clone differs from this one at a single base, so this may be a read error. J is TRBJ2-7 and V is TRBV6-5; 9 bases are a match to TRBD1. The germline CDR1 and CDR2 sequences are MNHEY and SVGAGI. This CDR3 has 15 residues. This chain's CDR3 is CASSNLWTGVHDQYF. CDR3 coding DNA: TGTGCCAGCAGTAACCTTTGGACAGGGGTCCACGACCAGTACTTC.

This clonotype was counted at least ten times. The chain combines TRBV5-1 with TRBJ1-1; D remains unclear. The V gene's germline CDR1 is SGHRS and CDR2 YFSETQ. V lost 2 bases, J lost 4 bases, and 18 bases lay in between. This CDR3 contains 16 residues. The CDR3 coding sequence is TGCGCCAGCAGCTTTCAACCGGGCTCTAGGGCCACTGAAGCTTTCTTT. Translated, it gives CASSFQPGSRATEAFF.

This clonotype was picked up many times. This chain connects TRBV5-1 to TRBJ1-6; D possibly corresponds to TRBD1 (5 bases). The V gene lost 6 bases and the J gene lost 0 bases, with 10 bases spanning the gap. The V gene's germline CDR1 is SGHRS and CDR2 YFSETQ. This CDR3 comprises 15 residues. Here the CDR3 DNA reads TGCGCCAGCAAAGGGGAAGGCTCCTATAATTCACCCCTCCACTTT. Protein: CASKGEGSYNSPLHF.

This clonotype was recorded many times. The rearrangement links TRBV15 to TRBJ2-7; D not certain. Germline CDR1 LNHNV, CDR2 YYDKDF (reference sequence). The CDR3 runs to 13 residues. Deletions cut 1 base from V and 3 bases from J, with 7 bases between. CDR3 protein: CATSRVGSYEQYF. CDR3 coding DNA: TGTGCCACCAGCAGAGTAGGAAGCTACGAGCAGTACTTC. The whole variable domain, filled in from reference TRBV15 and TRBJ2-7, reads DAMVIQNPRYQVTQFGKPVTLSCSQTLNHNVMYWYQQKSSQAPKLLFHYYDKDFNNEADTPDNFQSRRPNTSFCFLDIRSPGLGDTAMYLCATSRVGSYEQYFGPGTRLTVT.

This clonotype was counted only a few times. V is TRBV29-1 and J is TRBJ1-1; possibly TRBD1 for D (6 bases). Looked up from germline, CDR1 is SQVTM and CDR2 is ANQGSEA. Trimming stripped 4 bases from V and 0 bases from J, with 6 bases between. The CDR3 spans 12 residues. The CDR3 protein is CSVGGLNTEAFF. The CDR3 DNA follows: TGCAGCGTTGGGGGGCTGAACACTGAAGCTTTCTTT.

Many counts were recorded for this clonotype. The chain combines TRBV5-1 with TRBJ2-7; TRBD2 is a possible D gene (5 bases). The CDR3 has 13 residues. Trimming took off 2 bases at V and 2 bases at J, with 8 bases between the two ends. Germline CDR1 SGHRS, CDR2 YFSETQ. This CDR3 reads CASSFGITYEQYF. CDR3 nucleotides: TGCGCCAGCAGCTTCGGGATAACCTACGAGCAGTACTTC.

This clonotype was observed many times. The chain combines TRBV20-1 with TRBJ2-4; D is unclear. From germline, CDR1 is DFQATT and CDR2 SNEGSKA (reference sequence). This CDR3 is built from 10 residues. V was trimmed by 6 bases and J by 4 bases, leaving 4 bases between them. CDR3 nucleotide sequence: TGCAGTGCGCCGAAAAACATTCAGTACTTC. Its translation: CSAPKNIQYF.

This clonotype was seen repeatedly, ten times or more. V gene TRBV4-3 combines with J gene TRBJ1-2, with 8 bases lining up with TRBD1. V lost 1 base and J lost 6; bases outside the gene matches: 4. This CDR3 has 14 amino acids. Germline V lookup: CDR1 LGHNA, CDR2 YSLEER. CDR3 bases: TGCGCCAGCAGCCAAGCGGACAGGGTAGATGGCTACACCTTC. Amino acids: CASSQADRVDGYTF.

This clonotype was counted at least ten times. The chain couples TRBV7-7 to TRBJ2-2, with D perhaps TRBD2 (5 bases). The V end lost 11 bases, the J end lost 3 bases, and 13 bases lay between the germline ends. Per the germline V gene, CDR1 is SSHAT and CDR2 is FNYEAQ (reference sequence). This CDR3 is built from 13 residues. The CDR3 spells CAVPGSHTGELFF. The CDR3 region has the DNA TGTGCCGTCCCGGGATCCCACACCGGGGAGCTGTTTTTT. Filled out from reference TRBV7-7 and TRBJ2-2, the complete variable domain reads GAGVSQSPRYKVTKRGQDVTLRCDPISSHATLYWYQQALGQGPEFLTYFNYEAQPDKSGLPSDRFSAERPEGSISTLTIQRTEQRDSAMYRCAVPGSHTGELFFGEGSRLTVL.

This clonotype was counted many times. The chain joins TRBV7-6 to TRBJ1-2; 8 bases match TRBD1. The CDR3 has 14 residues. Germline loops: CDR1 SGHVS, CDR2 FNYEAQ. V shed 5 bases, J shed 4 bases, and the junction held 6 bases outside the gene matches. CDR3 loop: CASSPRTGLYGYTF. Written as DNA, the CDR3 is TGTGCCAGCAGCCCAAGGACAGGGCTCTATGGCTACACCTTC.

Many counts were recorded for this clonotype. This rearrangement joins TRBV29-1 to TRBJ2-7, with a tentative D call TRBD2 (5 bases). V lost 0 bases and J 7 bases, leaving 16 bases between the germline ends. The germline V gene has CDR1 SQVTM and CDR2 ANQGSEA. The CDR3 is 14 residues long. In DNA, the CDR3 is TGCAGCGTTGAAGATCCCGAAATAGGGAGAGAGCAGTACTTC. Translation gives CSVEDPEIGREQYF.